This T cell receptor (beta chain) was sequenced during a study of OX40 agonist ivuxolimab in advanced cancers. Background on the study: Patients were infused with ivuxolimab every 2 weeks at 0.01 to 10 mg/kg. Among those treated, three patients had partial responses, one with hepatocellular carcinoma and two with cutaneous melanoma.

Notes on this clone: The antigen remains unidentified.

Study-wide points: Partial responders receiving 0.1-3.0 mg/kg showed among the lowest clonal expansion. There was clonal expansion of CD4+ and CD8+ blood T cells by week 6 at 0.1 to 3.0 mg/kg.

Sequenced by immunoSEQ multiplex PCR; TCRdb stores in-frame clones only, minus some. The data hold tens of thousands of clones, with roughly 86% observed a single time. Trimming stripped 0 bases from V and 4 bases from J, with 9 bases between. The CDR3 has 15 residues. The germline CDR1 and CDR2 sequences are SEHNR and FQNEAQ (reference sequence). The V call is TRBV7-9, the J call TRBJ1-4; D remains unclear. Specimen: CD4+ or CD8+ T cells sorted from blood, collected in a trial of the OX40 agonist ivuxolimab. The sequence was collected from an adult with an advanced solid tumor such as melanoma, head and neck, liver or kidney cancer. In DNA form, the CDR3 reads TGTGCCAGCAGCTTAGCCCGGGGATTTAATGAAAAACTGTTTTTT. It translates to CASSLARGFNEKLFF. Drawing the rest from reference TRBV7-9 and TRBJ1-4, the complete variable domain is DTGVSQNPRHKITKRGQNVTFRCDPISEHNRLYWYRQTLGQGPEFLTYFQNEAQLEKSRLLSDRFSAERPKGSFSTLEIQRTEQGDSAMYLCASSLARGFNEKLFFGSGTQLSVL.